This T cell receptor (beta chain) was sequenced in a study of control samples from healthy donors and cancer patients. Here immunoSEQ multiplex PCR was the method, and the copy in TCRdb shows in-frame clones only, minus some. This sample has 65,000 to 85,000 clones, with roughly nine tenths found just once. Trimming took 6 bases from V and 5 from J, leaving 13 bases between them. This CDR3 has 13 residues. Per the germline V gene, CDR1 is MNHEY and CDR2 is SMNVEV (reference sequence). The clonotype originates from a woman in her forties or fifties with colorectal cancer. V and J are TRBV27 and TRBJ1-1; perhaps TRBD1 as D (6 bases). Sequencing used PBMCs. CDR3 sequence (DNA): TGTGCCAGCAGCTTGCAGGGGAGAACTGAAGCTTTCTTT. Amino acids: CASSLQGRTEAFF.